One T cell receptor (beta chain) is described in this entry. The entry originates in a study of T cell changes during pregnancy in multiple sclerosis. The V and J ends lost 5 bases and 9 bases, in that order; junction bases with no gene match: 9. The CDR3 consists of 15 residues. Germline CDR1 SGHVS, CDR2 FNYEAQ. Clones were sequenced by immunoSEQ multiplex PCR, and TCRdb holds only the in-frame ones, with some missing. The sample consists of roughly 26,000 clones, roughly 87% of them appearing once. The source is a female donor with multiple sclerosis, enrolled in a pregnancy study. This chain joins TRBV7-6 and TRBJ2-1; 11 nucleotides agree with TRBD2. The sequencing here drew on CD8+ T cells from peripheral blood mononuclear cells, taken in the second trimester of pregnancy. CDR3: CASSQSLAGVFEQFF. In DNA, the CDR3 is TGTGCCAGCAGCCAATCACTAGCGGGAGTCTTTGAGCAGTTCTTC.